The entry below gives a single T cell receptor (beta chain) sequence along with its context. In the authors' workflow: For nucleated cells, counts were estimated from reference gene primer amplification. The method was immunoSEQ multiplex PCR; TCRdb's version includes in-frame clones alone and lacks a portion of them. V, J and clone size are those of that table, while D and trimming were read from the DNA. This table holds fewer than 250,000 clones, 83% found once. The CDR3 totals 15 residues. Germline CDR1 and CDR2: MNHEY and SVGAGI. The junction had 6 bases not matched to a gene; V was cut back by 3 bases and J by 10 bases. This specimen belongs to a study of blood T cell repertoires in COVID-19. Study-wide context: Both acute and convalescent COVID-19 samples were obtained from the United States, Italy and Spain. PBMCs, B-cell-depleted T cells, or T cells were the source of the cDNA or gDNA that made up the material.

The sample comprised peripheral blood. The chain couples TRBV6-5 to TRBJ1-6, with TRBD1 matching 10 bases. The receptor was isolated from a woman aged 40 to 55 with active or convalescent COVID-19. The CDR3 protein is CASSYSGTGVSPLHF. For the CDR3, the DNA is TGTGCCAGCAGTTATTCCGGGACAGGGGTCTCACCCCTCCACTTT.